This passage covers 12 T cell receptor beta chains from one sample sequenced in a study of T cell responses to AZD1222 COVID-19 vaccine. TCRdb's table, derived via immunoSEQ multiplex PCR, lists solely in-frame clones and lacks some. Seen here are 120,000 to 150,000 clones, 93% observed once, and the top ten hold 4% to 5.5%. The input for sequencing was peripheral blood, taken on day 0 of AZD1222 vaccination. These receptors were collected from an adult in good health.

This chain connects TRBV14 to TRBJ1-4; 8 nucleotides align to TRBD1. The CDR3 loop spans 15 amino acids. V shed 5 bases and J 8 bases; nucleotides not matched to a gene: 10. Germline CDR1 and CDR2: SGHDN and FVKESK. As DNA, the CDR3 is TGTGCCAGCAGCAGCCACAGGGGGTTAGCGGAAAAACTGTTTTTT. It codes for CASSSHRGLAEKLFF.

The V gene is TRBV30, the J gene TRBJ2-1, with a possible D match to TRBD2 (6 bases). Trimming took 2 bases from V and 3 from J, leaving 20 bases between them. The CDR3 runs 17 residues. Germline CDR1 is GTSNPN and CDR2 is SVGIG (reference sequence). CDR3 DNA: TGTGCCTGGAGTCCGAGGGTGAATAGCGGAAACTACAATGAGCAGTTCTTC. Protein product: CAWSPRVNSGNYNEQFF.

In DNA form, the CDR3 reads TGTGCCAGCTCACCCCCCTTGGGCATCCAATACGAGCAGTACTTC. Translating it yields CASSPPLGIQYEQYF. V is TRBV18 and J is TRBJ2-7; the D is unclear. The CDR3 is made up of 15 amino acids. CDR1 KGHSH and CDR2 LQKENI come from the germline V gene. Trimming left V 3 bases short and J 4 bases short, with 16 bases between.

The chain carries TRBV7-9 and TRBJ2-3, with TRBD1 as a possible D gene (5 bases). The ends were cut back, 3 bases at V and 2 bases at J, with 12 bases in the middle. This CDR3 is 15 amino acids long. From germline, CDR1 is SEHNR and CDR2 FQNEAQ (reference sequence). The CDR3 nucleotides are TGTGCCAGCAGCTTCGACAGCCTCTCCACAGATACGCAGTATTTT. Amino acid sequence: CASSFDSLSTDTQYF.

The chain employs TRBV19 and TRBJ1-2, with TRBD1 as a possible D gene (5 bases). Germline V gene lookup returns CDR1 LNHDA and CDR2 SQIVND (reference sequence). The V gene lost 4 bases and the J gene lost 4 bases, with 13 bases spanning the gap. There are 14 residues in the CDR3. The CDR3 region has the DNA TGTGCCAGTAGTACTTCCGCAGGGCGCTATGGCTACACCTTC. Its translation: CASSTSAGRYGYTF.

CDR3 sequence reads: CASSSDRGPYEQYF. CDR3 coding DNA: TGTGCCAGCAGCTCAGACAGGGGGCCCTACGAGCAGTACTTC. The chain couples TRBV7-2 to TRBJ2-7; 10 nucleotides match TRBD1. CDR1 and CDR2 from the germline V gene are SGHTA and FQGNSA. V dropped 4 bases and J dropped 2; count of bases not matched to a gene: 2. This CDR3 is 14 amino acids long.

There are a few counts of this clone. The gene calls are TRBV25-1 and TRBJ2-1; perhaps TRBD2 as D (6 bases). Germline assignment: CDR1 MGHDK and CDR2 SYGVNS. This CDR3 spans 15 amino acids. Deletions cut 2 bases from V and 2 bases from J, with 10 bases between. This CDR3 reads CASSEAGRAYNEQFF. The CDR3 DNA reads TGTGCCAGCAGTGAAGCCGGGAGAGCCTACAATGAGCAGTTCTTC.

The chain joins TRBV21-1 to TRBJ1-5; the D call TRBD1 from the table was never checked on the DNA. TRBV21-1 is a pseudogene segment. The CDR3 contains 14 residues. For the CDR3, the DNA is TGTGCCAGCAGCAACAAGACAGGGAATCAGCCCCAGCATTTT. This translates into CASSNKTGNQPQHF.

The rearrangement uses TRBV18 and TRBJ2-7; either TRBD1 or TRBD2 may supply D (5 bases each). V lost 3 bases and J lost 5, with 20 bases in between. Germline CDR1 and CDR2: KGHSH and LQKENI. This CDR3 is 16 amino acids long. Here the CDR3 reads CASSPTADGSVHEQYF. The CDR3 DNA reads TGTGCCAGCTCACCGACAGCGGATGGGAGCGTACACGAGCAGTACTTC.

The V and J genes are TRBV5-6 and TRBJ1-6; TRBD1 matches at 7 bases. The CDR3 covers 15 residues. Germline V gene sequence: CDR1 SGHDT, CDR2 YYEEEE. The J segment lost 10 bases and the V segment lost 1 base, leaving 8 bases of the junction unmatched. The chain's CDR3 is CASSLPTGEQSPLHF. DNA for the CDR3: TGTGCCAGCAGCTTGCCAACAGGGGAACAATCACCCCTCCACTTT.

V usage is TRBV7-8 and J usage is TRBJ1-5; D perhaps matches TRBD1 (5 bases). CDR1 and CDR2 (germline): SGHVS, FQNEAQ. The CDR3 contains 14 residues. The ends were cut back, 1 base at V and 3 bases at J, with 7 bases in the middle. The CDR3 DNA reads TGTGCCAGCAGCTTAGTACAGGACAATCAGCCCCAGCATTTT. Residues: CASSLVQDNQPQHF.

The chain carries TRBV7-9 and TRBJ2-3, with TRBD2 as a possible D gene (5 bases). The CDR3 spans 13 residues. Germline lookup yields CDR1 SEHNR and CDR2 FQNEAQ (reference sequence). V was clipped by 3 bases and J by 4 bases, with 8 bases between them. The CDR3 loop reads CASSLGVADTQYF. As DNA, the CDR3 is TGTGCCAGCAGCTTGGGAGTCGCAGATACGCAGTATTTT. The full variable domain, with the rest looked up from reference TRBV7-9 and TRBJ2-3, is DTGVSQNPRHKITKRGQNVTFRCDPISEHNRLYWYRQTLGQGPEFLTYFQNEAQLEKSRLLSDRFSAERPKGSFSTLEIQRTEQGDSAMYLCASSLGVADTQYFGPGTRLTVL.